These 29 T cell receptor beta chains originate from one sample sequenced in a study of blood T cells in healthy people across ages. Combining a sample-barcoded 5' primer with a J-beta primer mix, a second PCR ran for about 7 to 12 cycles. TCRdb re-analysed the 5' RACE reads in MiXCR, keeping a single row per CDR3 protein. The sample comprises under 800,000 distinct CDR3 sequences, about 40% of which are singletons, and 20% to 25% rests with the top ten. The sample comprised blood. The source of these receptors is a woman aged 55-75 years in good health.

The J gene is TRBJ2-7, the V gene TRBV28, with D perhaps given as TRBD1 or TRBD2 (5 bases each). This CDR3 has 15 amino acids. V was clipped by 7 bases and J by 6 bases, with 22 bases between them. Germline assignment: CDR1 MDHEN and CDR2 SYDVKM. CDR3 coding DNA: TGTGCCAGCACCGGGACGCCATATATGAGGCCCGAGCAGTACTTC. This encodes CASTGTPYMRPEQYF.

The rearrangement uses TRBV29-1 and TRBJ2-1; maybe TRBD2 (7 bases). The CDR3 is made up of 14 amino acids. Looked up from germline, CDR1 is SQVTM and CDR2 is ANQGSEA. Trimming left V 4 bases short and J 3 bases short, with 13 bases between. In DNA form, the CDR3 reads TGCAGCGTTGGCCGAGGGGGGGGCTACAATGAGCAGTTCTTC. This gives the protein CSVGRGGGYNEQFF.

There are a few counts of this clonotype. J is TRBJ1-2 and V is TRBV7-2; no firm D call. Germline V gene sequence: CDR1 SGHTA, CDR2 FQGNSA. Trimming removed 4 bases at V and 4 bases at J, with 7 bases between. The CDR3 has 12 amino acids. The CDR3 sequence: CASSSRLYGYTF. The DNA for the CDR3 is TGTGCCAGCAGCTCTCGACTCTATGGCTACACCTTC.

This clonotype has more than one count but fewer than ten. The junction departs from germline at one end; a sequencing error may be responsible. The chain employs TRBV29-1 and TRBJ2-5; 12 positions agree with TRBD2. This CDR3 has 15 residues. CDR1 and CDR2 (germline): SQVTM, ANQGSEA. Here the CDR3 reads CSVPGTSGYQGTQYF. The CDR3 nucleotides read TGCAGCGTTCCTGGGACTAGCGGGTATCAAGGGACCCAGTACTTC.

The chain has TRBV15 and TRBJ2-7; TRBD1 matches 8 bases. Per the germline V gene, CDR1 is LNHNV and CDR2 is YYDKDF (reference sequence). Germline trimming cut 2 bases from V and 5 bases from J; bases unmatched to any gene: 8. There are 15 residues in the CDR3. DNA for the CDR3: TGTGCCACCAGCAGAATCGACAGGGGCGGGGACGAGCAGTACTTC. Encoded protein: CATSRIDRGGDEQYF.

The chain has TRBV24-1 and TRBJ1-6; 7 nucleotides line up with TRBD1. The J segment lost 9 bases and the V segment lost 10 bases, leaving 26 bases of the junction unmatched. The CDR3 runs 19 residues. CDR1 is KGHDR, CDR2 SFDVKD, per germline. The CDR3 DNA reads TGTGCCACTTGGAAGGGGGACAGAGGATTTGGGACCCCGGGTTCACCCCTCCACTTT. Protein sequence: CATWKGDRGFGTPGSPLHF.

The V gene is TRBV28, the J gene TRBJ2-4; 9 bases fit TRBD1. Trimming at V came to 3 bases and at J to 6 bases, leaving 9 bases not matched to a gene. Germline lookup yields CDR1 MDHEN and CDR2 SYDVKM. This CDR3 contains 16 residues. The CDR3 bases are TGTGCCAGCAGTTTGAAGGGCAGACAGGGGGTAAACATTCAGTACTTC. It codes for CASSLKGRQGVNIQYF.

This clonotype turned up a few times. V and J are TRBV6-6 and TRBJ2-1; no reliable D call. V gave up 6 bases and J gave up 7 bases, with 10 bases separating them. The V gene's germline CDR1 is MNHNY and CDR2 SVGAGI (reference sequence). CDR3 length: 12 residues. CDR3 sequence reads: CASRHTVNEQFF. CDR3 sequence (DNA): TGTGCCAGCAGGCATACAGTAAATGAGCAGTTCTTC.

Concerning this clonotype itself: A much larger clone is a single base away; this may be a read error. The rearrangement links TRBV4-1 to TRBJ1-2; D is unclear. CDR1 is MGHRA, CDR2 YSYEKL, per germline. With 0 bases removed from V and 5 bases from J, the gap between germline ends came to 10 bases. The CDR3 is made up of 14 amino acids. The chain's CDR3 is CASSQEVGMYGYTF. In DNA, the CDR3 is TGCGCCAGCAGCCAAGAGGTGGGAATGTATGGCTACACCTTC.

This clonotype was observed a handful of times. V gene TRBV4-1 combines with J gene TRBJ1-2, with 7 bases identical to TRBD1. The CDR3 spans 13 residues. Germline V gives CDR1 MGHRA, CDR2 YSYEKL. V shed 8 bases, J shed 3 bases, and the junction held 6 bases outside the gene matches. The CDR3 spells CASPQGKDYGYTF. Here the CDR3 DNA reads TGCGCCAGCCCACAGGGGAAGGACTATGGCTACACCTTC.

The chain recombines TRBV20-1 with TRBJ2-3; a weak D match, TRBD2 (5 bases). The CDR3 contains 14 residues. V gave up 6 bases and J gave up 2 bases, with 15 bases separating them. Germline V gene sequence: CDR1 DFQATT, CDR2 SNEGSKA (reference sequence). The CDR3 DNA is TGCAGTGCGGGAGACGAGACCCACACAGATACGCAGTATTTT. Its protein is CSAGDETHTDTQYF.

The rearrangement links TRBV10-2 to TRBJ1-5; 9 nucleotides match TRBD1. V lost 4 bases, J lost 4 bases, and 5 bases stayed unmatched. Looked up from germline, CDR1 is WSHSY and CDR2 is SAAADI. The CDR3 consists of 15 residues. Here the CDR3 reads CASSAGTGPNQPQHF. DNA for the CDR3: TGCGCCAGCAGTGCCGGGACAGGGCCAAATCAGCCCCAGCATTTT.

The rearrangement links TRBV15 to TRBJ2-5; 8 bases are a match to TRBD2. V lost 3 bases and J lost 3; bases outside the gene matches: 6. CDR3 length equals 15 residues. The V gene's germline CDR1 is LNHNV and CDR2 YYDKDF (reference sequence). This CDR3 reads CATSSPRGAKETQYF. CDR3 in DNA: TGTGCCACCAGCAGCCCGCGGGGGGCGAAAGAGACCCAGTACTTC.

This clonotype was found a few times. This chain joins TRBV10-3 and TRBJ1-4, with a weak D call TRBD1 (5 bases). The V end lost 4 bases, the J end lost 6 bases, and 6 bases lay between the germline ends. The germline gives CDR1 ENHRY, CDR2 SYGVKD. The CDR3 runs to 12 residues. CDR3 sequence: CAISGRDEKLFF. The CDR3, as DNA: TGTGCCATCAGTGGCAGGGATGAAAAACTGTTTTTT.

For this clonotype: This may stem from a read error, because a much larger clone lies one nucleotide away. The V gene is TRBV20-1, the J gene TRBJ2-7; D perhaps matches TRBD2 (6 bases). Germline V gene data show CDR1 as DFQATT and CDR2 as SNEGSKA (reference sequence). This CDR3 region has 17 residues. V was shortened by 1 base and J by 3 bases, with 22 bases between the two germline ends. The chain's CDR3 is CSARALLSGRPGYEQYF. The DNA of the CDR3 is TGCAGTGCTAGAGCCCTACTTAGCGGCAGACCTGGCTACGAGCAGTACTTC.

This chain links TRBV2 with TRBJ2-3, with 10 bases lining up with TRBD2. The CDR3 loop spans 16 amino acids. The germline V gene encodes CDR1 SNHLY and CDR2 FYNNEI. V lost 4 bases, J lost 1 base, and 5 bases stayed unmatched. In DNA form, the CDR3 reads TGTGCCAGCAGTGCGGCCCTAGCGGGGGGCACAGATACGCAGTATTTT. It translates to CASSAALAGGTDTQYF.

This clonotype was counted many times. The chain is built from TRBV29-1 and TRBJ2-1; 7 bases match TRBD2. This CDR3 contains 14 residues. The germline gives CDR1 SQVTM, CDR2 ANQGSEA. Losses at the gene ends were 6 bases for V and 9 bases for J; bases not matched to a gene: 14. CDR3 sequence (DNA): TGCAGCGTGACCCTGGGACTACTTTTGGGTGAGCAGTTCTTC. Translation gives CSVTLGLLLGEQFF.

The chain links TRBV25-1 to TRBJ2-6; D is perhaps TRBD1 or TRBD2 (7 bases each). V shed 7 bases and J shed 2 bases, with 18 bases lying between them. Germline V gene sequence: CDR1 MGHDK, CDR2 SYGVNS. The CDR3 loop spans 17 amino acids. DNA for the CDR3: TGTGCCAGCAACCGGGGAGGGGGCACGACTGGGGCCAACGTCCTGACTTTC. This codes for CASNRGGGTTGANVLTF. Variable domain in full (rest from reference TRBV25-1 and TRBJ2-6): EADIYQTPRYLVIGTGKKITLECSQTMGHDKMYWYQQDPGMELHLIHYSYGVNSTEKGDLSSESTVSRIRTEHFPLTLESARPSHTSQYLCASNRGGGTTGANVLTFGAGSRLTVL.

This chain links TRBV28 with TRBJ2-5, with TRBD1 matching over 9 bases. V lost 6 bases and J lost 6; bases outside the gene matches: 11. The CDR3 has 15 residues. Germline V gene sequence: CDR1 MDHEN, CDR2 SYDVKM. CDR3 region: CASRKSRDRDQTQYF. In nucleotides, the CDR3 is TGTGCCAGCAGAAAGAGCCGGGACAGGGACCAGACCCAGTACTTC.

The table lists this clonotype with a few counts. The chain carries TRBV14 and TRBJ2-3, with a tentative D call TRBD2 (6 bases). Trimming removed 4 bases at V and 6 bases at J, with 14 bases between. The CDR3 loop spans 14 amino acids. Per the germline V gene, CDR1 is SGHDN and CDR2 is FVKESK. CDR3 nucleotide sequence: TGTGCCAGCAGCCCACTAGCCGTGATGGATACGCAGTATTTT. Its protein product is CASSPLAVMDTQYF.

This clonotype was found many times. The chain recombines TRBV7-3 with TRBJ2-1; no clear D. This CDR3 has 13 residues. Looked up from germline, CDR1 is SGHTA and CDR2 is FQGTGA. Trimming cost V 0 bases and J 14 bases, with 14 bases left between them. The DNA for the CDR3 is TGTGCCAGCAGCTTAACATACACCTCGCCGAAGTTCTTC. It specifies CASSLTYTSPKFF.

Turning to this clonotype: A read error may produce the germline difference seen at one junction end. This sequence joins TRBV6-2 or TRBV6-3 and TRBJ2-3; tentatively, D is TRBD1 (5 bases). This CDR3 is built from 15 residues. Germline CDR1 is MNHEY and CDR2 is SVGEGT. This CDR3 is CASSYRALETGTQYF. Written as DNA, the CDR3 is TGTGCCAGCAGTTACCGGGCCTTGGAAACAGGTACGCAGTATTTT.

This clonotype was detected a few times. J is TRBJ1-6 and V is TRBV27; 8 nucleotides align to TRBD1. CDR3 length: 13 amino acids. Germline trimming cut 4 bases from V and 12 bases from J; bases unmatched to any gene: 5. Germline-derived CDR1 and CDR2 are MNHEY and SMNVEV (reference sequence). The CDR3 region is CASSYGQGRPLHF. CDR3 nucleotides: TGTGCCAGCAGTTACGGACAGGGTAGACCCCTCCACTTT.

This clonotype appeared a few times. The rearrangement links TRBV6-5 to TRBJ2-3; D unresolved. There are 15 residues in the CDR3. Per germline, CDR1 MNHEY and CDR2 SVGAGI. The V gene lost 0 bases and the J gene lost 1 base, with 8 bases spanning the gap. In DNA form, the CDR3 reads TGTGCCAGCAGTTACTCGAGGAGTGGCACAGATACGCAGTATTTT. It is translated as CASSYSRSGTDTQYF.

The CDR3 nucleotides are TGTGCCAGCAGCGTTATATCAAACACAGATACGCAGTATTTT. Amino acid sequence: CASSVISNTDTQYF. The chain joins TRBV9 to TRBJ2-3; D is undetermined. The germline V gene encodes CDR1 SGDLS and CDR2 YYNGEE. The germline V and J ends were trimmed by 2 bases and 2 bases, with 9 bases remaining between them. The CDR3 is 14 amino acids.

As for this clonotype: Being one base from a much bigger clone, this may be a read error. This rearrangement joins TRBV4-3 to TRBJ2-6; possible D gene TRBD1, 5 bases. There are 16 residues in the CDR3. CDR1 is LGHNA, CDR2 YSLEER, per germline. The DNA for the CDR3 is TGCGCCAGCAGCCAAGACTACGGCTCTGGGGCCAACGCCCTGACTTTC. It yields the protein CASSQDYGSGANALTF.

About this clonotype: This sequence may be a read error, since a much larger clone differs from it by one base. Since no conserved phenylalanine or tryptophan closes the CDR3, a read error is the likely cause. This chain connects TRBV28 to TRBJ1-6; D ambiguous. The CDR3 length is 15 residues. Trimming stripped 6 bases from V and 1 base from J, with 10 bases between. Germline loops: CDR1 MDHEN, CDR2 SYDVKM. The CDR3 here is CASSPGGSYNSPLHY. The CDR3 DNA sequence: TGTGCCAGCAGCCCTGGTGGGTCCTATAATTCACCCCTCCACTAT.

This clonotype has more than one count but fewer than ten. The rearrangement uses TRBV7-2 and TRBJ2-3, with no clear D. V was cut by 7 bases and J by 4 bases, with 12 bases left in between. This CDR3 has 13 amino acids. Germline V lookup: CDR1 SGHTA, CDR2 FQGNSA. This chain's CDR3 is CASKALRADTQYF. For the CDR3, the DNA is TGTGCCAGCAAGGCCTTACGGGCAGATACGCAGTATTTT.

The rearrangement uses TRBV2 and TRBJ1-4, with TRBD1 as a possible D gene (6 bases). Per the germline V gene, CDR1 is SNHLY and CDR2 is FYNNEI. This CDR3 spans 16 amino acids. Deletions cut 1 base from V and 5 bases from J, with 14 bases between. The CDR3 protein is CASSEVVGRGNEKLFF. The DNA for the CDR3 is TGTGCCAGCAGTGAAGTAGTGGGCAGGGGAAATGAAAAACTGTTTTTT.